This passage covers 25 T cell receptor beta chains from one sample sequenced in a study of T cell clonality in common variable immunodeficiency. Study conclusions and caveats: Fewer deletions and N-nucleotide insertions were reportedly seen in common variable immunodeficiency TCR beta sequences.

The table came from immunoSEQ multiplex PCR; TCRdb's copy has only in-frame clones and leaves some out. The repertoire consists of over 30,000 clones, none detected only once. Which antigens these TCRs recognize remains unknown. Sequencing was carried out using peripheral blood mononuclear cells. These receptors all come from a human donor with common variable immunodeficiency.

This clone was seen a few times. The read is 3 residues too short to cover the CDR3 end, so that end is filled in from the germline J gene. This rearrangement joins TRBV18 to TRBJ2-2, with a possible D match to TRBD1 (6 bases). The CDR3 sequence is 13 residues long. V shed 2 bases and J shed 6 bases, with 7 bases lying between them. The V gene's germline CDR1 is KGHSH and CDR2 LQKENI. Here the CDR3 reads CASSPGGSGELFF. The covered CDR3 bases are TGTGCCAGCTCACCAGGGGGCTCCGGGGAG.

A word on this clone: The CDR3 goes on 3 residues after the read ends, and that part is filled in from the germline J gene. V is TRBV18 and J is TRBJ2-6, with D tentatively TRBD2 (7 bases). The CDR3 extends over 18 amino acids. V lost 6 bases to trimming and J lost 1 base, with 19 bases between them. Germline loops: CDR1 KGHSH, CDR2 LQKENI. This chain's CDR3 is CASSQTLQGGSGANVLTF. The DNA read from the CDR3 is TGTGCCAGCTCCCAAACGCTACAGGGAGGGTCTGGGGCCAACGTC.

This clone was picked up many times. CDR3 sequence: CASSLDQNTEAFF. The CDR3 DNA, read in part, is TGTGCCAGCAGCTTAGATCAAAACACTGAA. The chain links TRBV7-7 to TRBJ1-1; no firm D call. The read comes to an end 3 residues before the CDR3 does, leaving the germline J gene to fill in the end. Germline CDR1 and CDR2: SSHAT and FNYEAQ (reference sequence). V gave up 1 base and J gave up 2 bases, with 5 bases separating them. The CDR3 covers 13 residues.

This clone was found many times. The read gets to within 3 residues of the CDR3 end, and the germline J gene fills in the rest. This chain joins TRBV5-4 and TRBJ2-3; TRBD2 might be the D (5 bases). V lost 3 bases to trimming and J lost 0 bases, with 11 bases between them. From germline, CDR1 is SGHNT and CDR2 YYREEE (reference sequence). The CDR3 is made up of 15 amino acids. CDR3 DNA, as far as it was read: TGTGCCAGCAGCTCGGACTGGTTCAGCACAGATACG. This codes for CASSSDWFSTDT. The CDR3 in its entirety is CASSSDWFSTDTQYF.

This clone was counted at least ten times. CDR3 in amino acids: CASSSFRDSKNIQYF. The part of the CDR3 DNA that was read is TGTGCCAGCAGCTCGTTCCGGGACAGCAAAAACATT. The genes are TRBV11-2 and TRBJ2-4, with 7 bases identical to TRBD1. The CDR3 is cut off 3 residues early in the read; its end comes from the germline J gene. J lost 3 bases, V lost 4 bases, and 6 bases had no gene match. The CDR3 runs to 15 residues. Per germline, CDR1 SGHAT and CDR2 FQNNGV.

The table lists this clone with many counts. The read ends 3 residues shy of where the CDR3 ends; the end is completed using the germline J gene. The rearrangement joins TRBV12-3 or TRBV12-4 to TRBJ2-7; D might be TRBD1 (6 bases). The CDR3 contains 12 residues. With 3 bases removed from V and 5 bases from J, the gap between germline ends came to 8 bases. The CDR3 loop reads CASSFNRDEQYF. CDR3 bases read: TGTGCCAGCAGTTTCAACAGGGACGAG.

The part of the CDR3 DNA that was read is TGTGCCAGTAGCGACAGGTGGAGCAATCAGCCC. This sequence encodes CASSDRWSNQP. The entire CDR3 is CASSDRWSNQPQHF. J is TRBJ1-5 and V is TRBV30; tentative D call: TRBD1 (6 bases). The CDR3 end falls 3 residues outside the read, so it is completed with the germline J gene. The CDR3 sequence is 14 residues long. In germline, CDR1 is GTSNPN, CDR2 SVGIG (reference sequence). V lost 8 bases and J 1 base, leaving 15 bases between the germline ends.

In the case of this clone: The DNA ends 3 residues before the CDR3 does, and the rest of the CDR3 is filled in from the germline J gene. The chain links TRBV6-2 or TRBV6-3 to TRBJ2-5, with 10 bases fitting TRBD1. The germline V gene encodes CDR1 MNHEY and CDR2 SVGEGT. After removal of 2 bases from V and 3 bases from J, the junction contained 3 bases not matched to a gene. The CDR3 has 15 residues. The CDR3 reads CASSYAGQGKETQYF. CDR3 DNA (partial): TGTGCCAGCAGTTACGCGGGACAGGGGAAAGAGACC.

This clone appeared a few times. The CDR3 is cut off 3 residues early in the read; its end comes from the germline J gene. The chain employs TRBV7-2 and TRBJ1-5; no clear D gene. Germline CDR1 reads SGHTA; CDR2 reads FQGNSA. V lost 6 bases and J lost 0, with 9 bases in between. This CDR3 has 14 residues. The CDR3 sequence: CASSPGFSNQPQHF. The CDR3 bases that were read are TGTGCCAGCAGTCCGGGTTTTAGCAATCAGCCC.

Regarding this clone: The read is 3 residues too short to cover the CDR3 end, so that end is filled in from the germline J gene. The rearrangement joins TRBV7-9 to TRBJ2-1, with 11 bases identical to TRBD2. V lost 0 bases and J lost 6; bases outside the gene matches: 1. The CDR3 has 15 residues. Germline CDR1 and CDR2: SEHNR and FQNEAQ (reference sequence). The covered CDR3 bases are TGTGCCAGCAGCTTAGCTGGGACTAGCGGCAATGAG. This codes for CASSLAGTSGNE. The complete CDR3 sequence is CASSLAGTSGNEQFF. The variable domain in full, with the rest retrieved from reference TRBV7-9 and TRBJ2-1, is DTGVSQNPRHKITKRGQNVTFRCDPISEHNRLYWYRQTLGQGPEFLTYFQNEAQLEKSRLLSDRFSAERPKGSFSTLEIQRTEQGDSAMYLCASSLAGTSGNEQFFGPGTRLTVL.

At least ten counts were recorded for this clone. The read finishes 3 residues shy of the CDR3 end, and the germline J gene is used to complete it. The chain is built from TRBV24-1 and TRBJ2-7, with TRBD1 matching 8 bases. CDR1 KGHDR and CDR2 SFDVKD come from the germline V gene. CDR3 length: 15 residues. J was trimmed by 5 bases and V by 4 bases; bases with no gene match: 9. The chain's CDR3 is CATSEAGTGFDEQYF. The DNA read from the CDR3 is TGTGCCACCAGTGAGGCCGGGACAGGCTTCGACGAG.

This clone was seen a handful of times. The read terminates 3 residues before the CDR3 end, so the remaining end is supplied by the germline J gene. This chain uses TRBV30 with TRBJ1-6, with 7 positions matching TRBD1. The CDR3 sequence is 14 residues long. Germline V gene sequence: CDR1 GTSNPN, CDR2 SVGIG (reference sequence). CDR3 amino acids: CAWSVGGGVSTLHF. CDR3 DNA, as far as it was read: TGTGCCTGGAGTGTTGGAGGGGGCGTGTCAACC.

This clone was counted a few times. The sequenced fragment ends 3 residues before the CDR3 boundary, so the rest is inferred from the germline J gene. V is TRBV7-9 and J is TRBJ1-3, with 8 bases identical to TRBD1. Germline assignment: CDR1 SEHNR and CDR2 FQNEAQ (reference sequence). The CDR3 is 15 residues long. The J segment lost 2 bases and the V segment lost 6 bases, leaving 6 bases of the junction unmatched. The sequenced CDR3 bases are TGTGCCAGCAGTCTAGGACAGGGTGCTGGAAACACC. Encoded protein: CASSLGQGAGNT. The CDR3 as a whole reads CASSLGQGAGNTIYF.

To note about this clone: The CDR3 end falls 3 residues outside the read, so it is completed with the germline J gene. The chain carries TRBV29-1 and TRBJ2-5; D may be TRBD2 (5 bases). CDR1 is SQVTM and CDR2 is ANQGSEA in the germline V gene. V was cut by 7 bases and J by 4 bases, with 16 bases left in between. The CDR3 is 13 amino acids. The CDR3 is CSAVAITGETQYF. CDR3 bases read: TGCAGCGCCGTAGCGATTACGGGAGAGACC.

In its sample, this clone was seen many times. The read halts 3 residues ahead of the CDR3 end, with the missing end drawn from the germline J gene. The chain couples TRBV7-2 to TRBJ2-3; TRBD2 aligns across 10 bases. The junction had 3 bases not matched to a gene; V was cut back by 9 bases and J by 6 bases. The CDR3 contains 12 residues. Per germline, CDR1 SGHTA and CDR2 FQGNSA. The CDR3 here is CASKAGGDTQYF. The CDR3 bases that were read are TGTGCCAGTAAAGCGGGAGGGGATACG.

With regard to this clone: The observed sequence ends 3 residues before the CDR3 terminus, with the missing tail filled in from the germline J gene. This specimen includes other DNA sequences encoding the same CDR3. The chain employs TRBV18 and TRBJ2-1, with 12 bases fitting TRBD2. The CDR3 runs 18 residues. V lost 3 bases and J lost 4; bases outside the gene matches: 10. The germline CDR1 and CDR2 sequences are KGHSH and LQKENI. The chain's CDR3 is CASSPAGSGTSGYNEQFF. The covered CDR3 bases are TGTGCCAGCTCACCTGCCGGATCCGGGACTAGCGGGTACAATGAG. Drawing the rest from reference TRBV18 and TRBJ2-1, the complete variable domain is NAGVMQNPRHLVRRRGQEARLRCSPMKGHSHVYWYRQLPEEGLKFMVYLQKENIIDESGMPKERFSAEFPKEGPSILRIQQVVRGDSAAYFCASSPAGSGTSGYNEQFFGPGTRLTVL.

This clone occurred a few times. The read gets to within 3 residues of the CDR3 end, and the germline J gene fills in the rest. V gene TRBV7-2 combines with J gene TRBJ2-3; D unresolved. Between the trimmed V and J ends, which lost 2 bases and 0 bases, there was a span of 6 bases. Germline V gene lookup returns CDR1 SGHTA and CDR2 FQGNSA. The CDR3 contains 14 residues. Here the CDR3 reads CASSLSASTDTQYF. CDR3 DNA (partial): TGTGCCAGCAGCTTAAGCGCTAGCACAGATACG.

By share of the sample, this clone is medium-sized (0.01 to 0.1%). With the read ending 3 residues before the CDR3 end, the germline J gene is used to fill in that end. This chain joins TRBV20-1 and TRBJ1-6, with a weak D call TRBD1 (5 bases). The germline gives CDR1 DFQATT, CDR2 SNEGSKA (reference sequence). This CDR3 is built from 14 residues. V shed 3 bases and J shed 9 bases, with 15 bases lying between them. The CDR3 sequence: CSASVQGGRSPLHF. CDR3 DNA, as far as it was read: TGCAGTGCTAGTGTCCAGGGTGGGCGTTCACCC.

This clone was counted at least ten times. CDR3 bases read: TGTGCCAGCAGCTGGGGCTGGAACTATGGC. It is translated as CASSWGWNYG. The CDR3, in full, reads CASSWGWNYGYTF. V usage is TRBV5-5 and J usage is TRBJ1-2, with a possible D match to TRBD1 (5 bases). The CDR3 end is not reached by the read, which stops 3 residues before it; the germline J gene fills it in. This CDR3 is 13 amino acids long. V shed 3 bases and J shed 2 bases, with 8 bases lying between them. Germline V lookup: CDR1 SGHKS, CDR2 YYEKEE (reference sequence).

This clone was recorded many times. The read gets to within 3 residues of the CDR3 end, and the germline J gene fills in the rest. The chain has TRBV18 and TRBJ1-1, with D perhaps matching TRBD1 (5 bases). CDR3 length: 12 amino acids. Trimming took off 3 bases at V and 6 bases at J, with 8 bases between the two ends. Germline V gene sequence: CDR1 KGHSH, CDR2 LQKENI. CDR3: CASSPRGAEAFF. Incomplete CDR3 DNA: TGTGCCAGCTCACCGAGGGGTGCTGAA. Together with reference TRBV18 and TRBJ1-1, the CDR3 gives the full variable domain: NAGVMQNPRHLVRRRGQEARLRCSPMKGHSHVYWYRQLPEEGLKFMVYLQKENIIDESGMPKERFSAEFPKEGPSILRIQQVVRGDSAAYFCASSPRGAEAFFGQGTRLTVV.

Judged by abundance, this clone is medium-sized. The sequence runs out 3 residues before the end of the CDR3; the remainder is reconstructed from the germline J gene. The genes are TRBV15 and TRBJ1-2; weak D call: TRBD1 (6 bases). The CDR3 loop spans 14 amino acids. Germline lookup yields CDR1 LNHNV and CDR2 YYDKDF (reference sequence). V gave up 0 bases and J gave up 4 bases, with 9 bases separating them. CDR3 DNA, as far as it was read: TGTGCCACCAGCAGAGATACAGGGAGCTATGGC. This encodes CATSRDTGSYG. The complete CDR3 protein is CATSRDTGSYGYTF.

This clone was seen a handful of times. The sequenced fragment ends 3 residues before the CDR3 boundary, so the rest is inferred from the germline J gene. The chain links TRBV2 to TRBJ2-5; 7 bases fit TRBD2. Looked up from germline, CDR1 is SNHLY and CDR2 is FYNNEI. With 8 bases clipped from V and 0 bases from J, the junction kept 6 bases outside the gene matches. The CDR3 extends over 14 amino acids. The CDR3 region is CASALGTNQETQYF. The covered CDR3 bases are TGTGCCAGCGCCCTTGGGACTAACCAAGAGACC.

This clone was observed many times. The CDR3 end is not reached by the read, which stops 3 residues before it; the germline J gene fills it in. The rearrangement joins TRBV20-1 to TRBJ2-6; tentatively, D is TRBD2 (7 bases). V shed 5 bases and J shed 0 bases, with 11 bases lying between them. The CDR3 sequence is 15 residues long. In germline, CDR1 is DFQATT, CDR2 SNEGSKA (reference sequence). The sequenced CDR3 bases are TGCAGTGCTGAGGGGGGGAGCTCTGGGGCCAACGTC. Its protein product is CSAEGGSSGANV. The CDR3 in full is CSAEGGSSGANVLTF.

Only a few counts were recorded for this clone. The read halts 3 residues ahead of the CDR3 end, with the missing end drawn from the germline J gene. The chain combines TRBV19 with TRBJ2-1; TRBD2 matches 7 bases. CDR1 is LNHDA, CDR2 SQIVND, per germline (reference sequence). This CDR3 region has 16 residues. Germline trimming cut 6 bases from V and 0 bases from J; bases unmatched to any gene: 8. Partial CDR3 DNA: TGTGCCAGTAGCGAAAGACTAGCTCCCTCCTACAATGAG. Translation gives CASSERLAPSYNE. The CDR3 reads in full as CASSERLAPSYNEQFF.

This CDR3 reads CASTSSGPGQINYGYTF. The DNA read from the CDR3 is TGTGCCAGCACTTCATCCGGACCGGGACAGATTAACTATGGC. V usage is TRBV18 and J usage is TRBJ1-2, with TRBD1 matching 7 bases. The CDR3 extends 3 residues past the end of the read, so its final part is completed from the germline J gene. This CDR3 has 17 residues. The J segment lost 1 base and the V segment lost 8 bases, leaving 16 bases of the junction unmatched. CDR1 and CDR2 from the germline V gene are KGHSH and LQKENI.